Each of the 31 T cell receptor beta chains below was sequenced from the same sample in a study of memory CD4+ T cells and cytomegalovirus serostatus. The sort gate was single viable CD3+CD4+CD8-CD45RO+ cells for memory CD4+ T cells. Here immunoSEQ multiplex PCR was the method, and the copy in TCRdb shows in-frame clones only, minus some. The sample includes about 54,000 clones, roughly 72% of them seen just once. Sequencing was performed on memory CD4+ T cells from blood. These receptor sequences come from an adult in good health and CMV-seronegative.

The chain employs TRBV7-8 and TRBJ1-2; 8 nucleotides agree with TRBD1. CDR1 is SGHVS, CDR2 FQNEAQ, per germline. V lost 6 bases, J lost 4 bases, and 4 bases stayed unmatched. There are 13 residues in the CDR3. The CDR3 protein is CASRQGQAYGYTF. The CDR3 DNA reads as TGTGCCAGCAGGCAGGGACAGGCCTATGGCTACACCTTC.

The rearrangement links TRBV2 to TRBJ2-1; D remains unclear. Trimming cost V 4 bases and J 4 bases, with 8 bases left between them. Germline CDR1 is SNHLY and CDR2 is FYNNEI. This CDR3 spans 13 amino acids. The chain's CDR3 is CASSVHRYNEQFF. DNA of the CDR3: TGTGCCAGCAGTGTGCATCGGTACAATGAGCAGTTCTTC.

The chain couples TRBV27 to TRBJ2-3; 8 bases agree with TRBD2. V shed 6 bases, J shed 0 bases, and the junction held 8 bases outside the gene matches. This CDR3 has 16 amino acids. Germline assignment: CDR1 MNHEY and CDR2 SMNVEV (reference sequence). The CDR3 spells CASSYSSGLSTDTQYF. CDR3 in DNA: TGTGCCAGCAGCTACTCTAGCGGGCTGAGCACAGATACGCAGTATTTT.

The V call is TRBV6-6, the J call TRBJ2-1, with D perhaps matching TRBD2 (6 bases). Germline CDR1 reads MNHNY; CDR2 reads SVGAGI (reference sequence). This CDR3 is built from 15 residues. V lost 3 bases, J lost 1 base, and 10 bases lay in between. CDR3 amino acids: CASSYRLASYNEQFF. DNA for the CDR3: TGTGCCAGCAGTTATAGGCTAGCGTCCTACAATGAGCAGTTCTTC.

The rearrangement joins TRBV19 to TRBJ2-7; 8 bases line up with TRBD2. V dropped 9 bases and J dropped 0; count of bases not matched to a gene: 7. This CDR3 is built from 14 residues. CDR1 is LNHDA, CDR2 SQIVND, per germline (reference sequence). This CDR3 reads CASKLAVSSYEQYF. The DNA for the CDR3 is TGTGCCAGCAAACTAGCGGTTAGCTCCTACGAGCAGTACTTC.

This sequence joins TRBV4-3 and TRBJ2-2; D may be TRBD2 (7 bases). The V end was cut by 0 bases, the J end by 6 bases, with 14 bases between. The CDR3 sequence is 16 residues long. Looked up from germline, CDR1 is LGHNA and CDR2 is YSLEER. In DNA form, the CDR3 reads TGCGCCAGCAGCCAAGATCCGGGGGGCCCGTCCGGGGAGCTGTTTTTT. It is translated as CASSQDPGGPSGELFF.

This chain's CDR3 is CSVGTEDMNTEAFF. In DNA, the CDR3 is TGCAGCGTTGGGACGGAGGACATGAACACTGAAGCTTTCTTT. This chain uses TRBV29-1 with TRBJ1-1, with D tentatively TRBD1 (5 bases). Germline loops: CDR1 SQVTM, CDR2 ANQGSEA. V was shortened by 4 bases and J by 0 bases, with 12 bases between the two germline ends. This CDR3 is 14 amino acids long.

The chain couples TRBV19 to TRBJ1-2; D unresolved. V was trimmed by 1 base and J by 8 bases, leaving 14 bases between them. Germline V gene lookup returns CDR1 LNHDA and CDR2 SQIVND (reference sequence). CDR3 length: 14 residues. DNA of the CDR3: TGTGCCAGTAGTATAGCCCGGACGGGAGGGGGCTACACCTTC. It yields the protein CASSIARTGGGYTF. The whole variable domain, filled in from reference TRBV19 and TRBJ1-2, reads DGGITQSPKYLFRKEGQNVTLSCEQNLNHDAMYWYRQDPGQGLRLIYYSQIVNDFQKGDIAEGYSVSREKKESFPLTVTSAQKNPTAFYLCASSIARTGGGYTFGSGTRLTVV.

J is TRBJ1-1 and V is TRBV6-6, with D maybe TRBD1 (6 bases). This CDR3 spans 13 amino acids. From germline, CDR1 is MNHNY and CDR2 SVGAGI (reference sequence). V was shortened by 6 bases and J by 7 bases, with 15 bases between the two germline ends. The CDR3: CASRGNGQFEAFF. CDR3 nucleotides: TGTGCCAGCAGGGGAAACGGACAGTTTGAAGCTTTCTTT.

The rearrangement uses TRBV28 and TRBJ2-2, with D possibly matching TRBD2 (6 bases). The V end was cut by 4 bases, the J end by 9 bases, with 12 bases between. This CDR3 comprises 13 residues. Germline V gene lookup returns CDR1 MDHEN and CDR2 SYDVKM. The CDR3 DNA is TGTGCCAGCAGTTCCCGGAGGGGCCGGGAGCTGTTTTTT. Its protein product is CASSSRRGRELFF.

The chain couples TRBV5-1 to TRBJ2-2; 8 bases line up with TRBD1. The ends lost 4 bases at V and 0 bases at J; junction bases unmatched: 5. In germline, CDR1 is SGHRS, CDR2 YFSETQ. The CDR3 is 16 residues long. CDR3 coding DNA: TGCGCCAGCAGCGCATACAGGGGGTCGAACACCGGGGAGCTGTTTTTT. Its translation is CASSAYRGSNTGELFF.

The gene calls are TRBV6-1 and TRBJ1-2; TRBD1 agrees at 11 bases. V shed 4 bases, J shed 8 bases, and the junction held 12 bases outside the gene matches. The CDR3 consists of 16 residues. From germline, CDR1 is MNHNS and CDR2 SASEGT. CDR3 DNA: TGTGCCAGCAGTGCCTCGAGGACAGGGGGCGCGTTCGGCTACACCTTC. It translates to CASSASRTGGAFGYTF.

The J gene is TRBJ2-5, the V gene TRBV7-3; 12 bases agree with TRBD2. The CDR3 consists of 16 residues. After removal of 4 bases from V and 1 base from J, the junction contained 4 bases not matched to a gene. The V gene's germline CDR1 is SGHTA and CDR2 FQGTGA. CDR3 nucleotide sequence: TGTGCCAGCAGCTCTGGACTAGCGGGACTCCAAGAGACCCAGTACTTC. Translated: CASSSGLAGLQETQYF.

In its sample, this clone was seen once. The V and J genes are TRBV7-2 and TRBJ2-2; tentatively, D is TRBD2 (6 bases). CDR1 and CDR2 from the germline V gene are SGHTA and FQGNSA. The CDR3 has 17 amino acids. The ends were cut back, 2 bases at V and 0 bases at J, with 13 bases in the middle. The CDR3 nucleotides read TGTGCCAGCAGCTTAACGGGGGAGGCCTCGAACACCGGGGAGCTGTTTTTT. It is translated as CASSLTGEASNTGELFF.

This chain connects TRBV9 to TRBJ2-1; D call uncertain. Looked up from germline, CDR1 is SGDLS and CDR2 is YYNGEE. The CDR3 runs to 12 residues. The V and J ends lost 0 bases and 8 bases respectively, with 6 bases between them. The CDR3 loop is CASSVEGYEQFF. CDR3 bases: TGTGCCAGCAGCGTAGAGGGATATGAGCAGTTCTTC.

This rearrangement joins TRBV6-1 to TRBJ2-1; either TRBD1 or TRBD2 may fit D (5 bases each). Trimming removed 2 bases from V and 0 bases from J, with 20 bases in between. This CDR3 has 19 amino acids. Germline V CDR1 and CDR2: MNHNS, SASEGT. CDR3 bases: TGTGCCAGCAGTGAACACCGCCCGGGGACGGAAAGCTCCTACAATGAGCAGTTCTTC. It is translated as CASSEHRPGTESSYNEQFF.

DNA for the CDR3: TGTGCCAGCAGCTTAGGACAGGGGGTAGCGCGAGGGGCCAACGTCCTGACTTTC. This sequence encodes CASSLGQGVARGANVLTF. V gene TRBV7-2 combines with J gene TRBJ2-6; the match to TRBD1 covers 9 bases. Germline-derived CDR1 and CDR2 are SGHTA and FQGNSA. V lost 1 base to trimming and J lost 4 bases; unmatched junction nucleotides: 8. The CDR3 has 18 residues.

The genes are TRBV11-3 and TRBJ1-1; D uncertain. The CDR3 has 13 residues. Germline values: CDR1 SGHNT, CDR2 YENEEA. Trimming stripped 4 bases from V and 6 bases from J, with 12 bases between. The CDR3 DNA follows: TGTGCCAGCAGCTCACCTCGAGTTCCTGAAGCTTTCTTT. Its translation is CASSSPRVPEAFF.

This clone has only one observation. This chain's CDR3 is CASSATLEVSETQYF. CDR3 nucleotide sequence: TGTGCCAGCAGCGCTACTTTGGAAGTCTCAGAGACCCAGTACTTC. The chain is built from TRBV7-9 and TRBJ2-5; D is ambiguous. CDR3 size: 15 residues. The V gene lost 5 bases and the J gene lost 4 bases, with 17 bases spanning the gap. Germline assignment: CDR1 SEHNR and CDR2 FQNEAQ (reference sequence). The entire variable domain, with the rest obtained from reference TRBV7-9 and TRBJ2-5, is as follows: DTGVSQNPRHKITKRGQNVTFRCDPISEHNRLYWYRQTLGQGPEFLTYFQNEAQLEKSRLLSDRFSAERPKGSFSTLEIQRTEQGDSAMYLCASSATLEVSETQYFGPGTRLLVL.

CDR3 sequence (DNA): TGTGCCAGTAGAGACAGGAGACTCACTGAAGCTTTCTTT. Protein product: CASRDRRLTEAFF. The rearrangement uses TRBV19 and TRBJ1-1; maybe TRBD1 (6 bases). V dropped 6 bases and J dropped 4 bases, with 12 bases sitting between them. CDR1 and CDR2 from the germline V gene are LNHDA and SQIVND (reference sequence). The CDR3 runs 13 residues.

The CDR3 DNA is TGTGCCAGTAGTATACAGTTGAACACTGAAGCTTTCTTT. Translated: CASSIQLNTEAFF. This rearrangement joins TRBV19 to TRBJ1-1; D remains unclear. V lost 2 bases to trimming and J lost 0 bases, with 4 bases between them. This CDR3 is built from 13 residues. Germline lookup yields CDR1 LNHDA and CDR2 SQIVND (reference sequence). The entire variable domain, with the rest obtained from reference TRBV19 and TRBJ1-1, is as follows: DGGITQSPKYLFRKEGQNVTLSCEQNLNHDAMYWYRQDPGQGLRLIYYSQIVNDFQKGDIAEGYSVSREKKESFPLTVTSAQKNPTAFYLCASSIQLNTEAFFGQGTRLTVV.

The chain combines TRBV14 with TRBJ1-5; D ambiguous. Between the trimmed V and J ends, which lost 1 base and 7 bases, there was a span of 8 bases. CDR3 length: 13 residues. From germline, CDR1 is SGHDN and CDR2 FVKESK. CDR3 sequence reads: CASSQGLEQPQHF. CDR3 in DNA: TGTGCCAGCAGCCAAGGATTAGAGCAGCCCCAGCATTTT.

The CDR3 protein is CASSRIIPGGNNEQYF. The CDR3 DNA reads as TGTGCCAGCAGTCGGATTATACCCGGGGGTAACAACGAGCAGTACTTC. The chain employs TRBV28 and TRBJ2-7; D is perhaps TRBD2 (6 bases). Germline-derived CDR1 and CDR2 are MDHEN and SYDVKM. The CDR3 runs to 16 residues. Trimming removed 5 bases from V and 5 bases from J, with 22 bases in between.

V and J are TRBV11-2 and TRBJ1-2, with 7 bases fitting TRBD1. The germline V gene has CDR1 SGHAT and CDR2 FQNNGV. The CDR3 sequence is 14 residues long. The J segment lost 4 bases and the V segment lost 3 bases, leaving 5 bases of the junction unmatched. The CDR3 nucleotides read TGTGCCAGCAGCTTTCGGGGACAGCTCTATGGCTACACCTTC. It translates to CASSFRGQLYGYTF. Full variable domain (outside the CDR3, taken from reference TRBV11-2 and TRBJ1-2): EAGVAQSPRYKIIEKRQSVAFWCNPISGHATLYWYQQILGQGPKLLIQFQNNGVVDDSQLPKDRFSAERLKGVDSTLKIQPAKLEDSAVYLCASSFRGQLYGYTFGSGTRLTVV.

This chain links TRBV28 with TRBJ1-2; D ambiguous. Trimming removed 5 bases from V and 5 bases from J, with 12 bases in between. The germline V gene encodes CDR1 MDHEN and CDR2 SYDVKM. The CDR3 totals 13 residues. CDR3 in DNA: TGTGCCAGCAGTCGAAGTTTTCGGTATGGCTACACCTTC. Amino acids: CASSRSFRYGYTF.

The rearrangement uses TRBV6-5 and TRBJ2-3; 10 bases fit TRBD1. Germline CDR1 and CDR2: MNHEY and SVGAGI. The CDR3 extends over 15 amino acids. Trimming at V came to 4 bases and at J to 3 bases, leaving 4 bases not matched to a gene. The CDR3 protein is CASSSGTGATDTQYF. The CDR3, as DNA: TGTGCCAGCAGTTCTGGGACAGGGGCAACAGATACGCAGTATTTT.

This chain joins TRBV19 and TRBJ2-1; TRBD1 agrees at 7 bases. Germline assignment: CDR1 LNHDA and CDR2 SQIVND (reference sequence). The CDR3 length is 18 residues. Unmatched junction bases numbered 19, after V lost 5 bases and J lost 6 bases. The CDR3 protein is CASSQRGQKVSISNEQFF. CDR3 DNA sequence: TGTGCCAGTAGTCAAAGGGGACAGAAGGTGTCGATAAGCAATGAGCAGTTCTTC.

The chain links TRBV28 to TRBJ2-3; D remains unclear. Trimming stripped 7 bases from V and 0 bases from J, with 14 bases between. The germline CDR1 and CDR2 sequences are MDHEN and SYDVKM. The CDR3 length is 15 residues. The CDR3 loop is CASIKMRTSTDTQYF. The CDR3, as DNA: TGTGCCAGCATTAAGATGAGAACTAGCACAGATACGCAGTATTTT.

The chain couples TRBV19 to TRBJ1-5, with 7 bases matching TRBD1. This CDR3 is 14 amino acids long. The V segment lost 6 bases and the J segment 7 bases; nucleotides outside the gene matches: 9. Looked up from germline, CDR1 is LNHDA and CDR2 is SQIVND (reference sequence). Here the CDR3 DNA reads TGTGCCAGTAGAGTGGGGCCAGGGGGGCAGCCCCAGCATTTT. It specifies CASRVGPGGQPQHF. Combining the CDR3 with reference TRBV19 and TRBJ1-5 gives the whole variable domain DGGITQSPKYLFRKEGQNVTLSCEQNLNHDAMYWYRQDPGQGLRLIYYSQIVNDFQKGDIAEGYSVSREKKESFPLTVTSAQKNPTAFYLCASRVGPGGQPQHFGDGTRLSIL.

This chain joins TRBV19 and TRBJ1-3; 7 bases are shared with TRBD1. With 2 bases clipped from V and 10 bases from J, the junction kept 11 bases outside the gene matches. This CDR3 is built from 15 residues. Germline V lookup: CDR1 LNHDA, CDR2 SQIVND (reference sequence). CDR3 sequence (DNA): TGTGCCAGTAGTATACAATGGGACAGCTCGAGGACCATATATTTT. This codes for CASSIQWDSSRTIYF.

The rearrangement joins TRBV10-1 to TRBJ2-2; D unclear. The CDR3 consists of 15 residues. V was cut by 9 bases and J by 7 bases, with 21 bases left in between. Per germline, CDR1 WNHNN and CDR2 SYGVQD (reference sequence). The CDR3 DNA sequence: TGCGCCAGGCCGGGTAGTGGAGCTGAGAACGGGGAGCTGTTTTTT. As protein: CARPGSGAENGELFF.